One and the same sample provided the 9 T cell receptor beta chains below, sequenced in a study of blood T cell repertoires in COVID-19. Data came from immunoSEQ multiplex PCR; TCRdb stores just in-frame clones and leaves some out. Of 170,000 or so clones in the sample, around 87% were seen once. The sample was peripheral blood. Receptors originate from a woman in her 70s with COVID-19, enrolled during active disease.

This chain links TRBV11-2 with TRBJ1-5; D unresolved. The CDR3 is made up of 16 amino acids. The germline V gene encodes CDR1 SGHAT and CDR2 FQNNGV. V was pared by 5 bases and J by 0 bases, with 14 bases between. This CDR3 reads CASSQEGTSSNQPQHF. CDR3 in DNA: TGTGCCAGCAGCCAGGAGGGCACGTCTAGCAATCAGCCCCAGCATTTT.

The V call is TRBV10-3, the J call TRBJ1-1; D uncertain. The V and J ends lost 5 bases and 3 bases respectively, with 13 bases between them. This CDR3 region has 14 residues. The germline V gene encodes CDR1 ENHRY and CDR2 SYGVKD. The CDR3 DNA follows: TGTGCCATCAGTACCCTGGCGGCCGACACTGAAGCTTTCTTT. This encodes CAISTLAADTEAFF.

The chain links TRBV2 to TRBJ1-1; TRBD1 agrees at 10 bases. This CDR3 contains 16 residues. CDR1 and CDR2 (germline): SNHLY, FYNNEI. J lost 5 bases, V lost 1 base, and 7 bases had no gene match. The CDR3 loop is CASSEVGQGLVTEAFF. The CDR3 bases are TGTGCCAGCAGTGAAGTGGGACAGGGGCTAGTGACTGAAGCTTTCTTT.

The chain carries TRBV6-6 and TRBJ1-6, with D perhaps TRBD1 (6 bases). V shed 4 bases and J shed 9 bases, with 13 bases lying between them. CDR3 size: 14 residues. Germline V lookup: CDR1 MNHNY, CDR2 SVGAGI (reference sequence). CDR3 residues: CASSSTGPISPLHF. For the CDR3, the DNA is TGTGCCAGCAGTTCGACAGGTCCGATTTCACCCCTCCACTTT.

The chain is built from TRBV6-6 and TRBJ2-7, with 12 nucleotides matching TRBD2. Germline V gene sequence: CDR1 MNHNY, CDR2 SVGAGI (reference sequence). CDR3 size: 16 residues. Trimming took 5 bases from V and 1 from J; bases not matched to a gene: 6. The CDR3 reads CASSNPSGRASYEQYF. CDR3 in DNA: TGTGCCAGCAGTAACCCTAGCGGGAGGGCATCCTACGAGCAGTACTTC.

The CDR3 spells CASSYPGAEAFF. CDR3 coding DNA: TGTGCCAGCAGTTACCCGGGGGCTGAAGCTTTCTTT. V usage is TRBV12-3 or TRBV12-4 and J usage is TRBJ1-1; D is possibly TRBD1 (5 bases). CDR3 length: 12 residues. Trimming took off 4 bases at V and 6 bases at J, with 9 bases between the two ends.

This clone has just a few counts. The V gene is TRBV28, the J gene TRBJ1-6; 9 bases are a match to TRBD1. The CDR3 is 17 residues long. Germline V lookup: CDR1 MDHEN, CDR2 SYDVKM. The J segment lost 1 base and the V segment lost 5 bases, leaving 6 bases of the junction unmatched. This CDR3 is CASSVTGGASYNSPLHF. Here the CDR3 DNA reads TGTGCCAGCAGTGTCACAGGGGGCGCGTCCTATAATTCACCCCTCCACTTT. Full variable domain (rest looked up from reference TRBV28 and TRBJ1-6): DVKVTQSSRYLVKRTGEKVFLECVQDMDHENMFWYRQDPGLGLRLIYFSYDVKMKEKGDIPEGYSVSREKKERFSLILESASTNQTSMYLCASSVTGGASYNSPLHFGNGTRLTVT.

The chain carries TRBV19 and TRBJ2-2; D might be TRBD2 (6 bases). V lost 6 bases to trimming and J lost 4 bases, with 15 bases between them. In germline, CDR1 is LNHDA, CDR2 SQIVND (reference sequence). There are 15 residues in the CDR3. CDR3 nucleotide sequence: TGTGCCAGTAGCCGGGACTTTTTAAGCACCGGGGAGCTGTTTTTT. This sequence encodes CASSRDFLSTGELFF.

This clone was recorded a few times. V usage is TRBV4-1 and J usage is TRBJ1-4, with unresolved D. Looked up from germline, CDR1 is MGHRA and CDR2 is YSYEKL. This CDR3 region has 15 residues. V was trimmed by 0 bases and J by 15 bases, leaving 20 bases between them. For the CDR3, the DNA is TGCGCCAGCAGCCAAGATCCCGACGGACGAGGAGGGATGTTTTTT. This encodes CASSQDPDGRGGMFF.